These 15 T cell receptor beta chains originate from one sample sequenced in a study of spatial heterogeneity in lung cancer. Time point in this sample: sample taken at primary tumor resection. TCRdb redid the calling of the 5' RACE reads with MiXCR, one entry per CDR3 protein. The sample holds about 40,000 distinct CDR3 sequences, approximately 5.2% seen once. Sequencing was performed on PBMCs, taken at surgery. Receptors originate from a female donor with early-stage non-small cell lung cancer.

This clonotype came up a few times. The chain combines TRBV7-6 with TRBJ2-3, with D perhaps matching TRBD2 (5 bases). V was clipped by 0 bases and J by 6 bases, with 10 bases between them. The CDR3 runs 14 residues. Germline lookup yields CDR1 SGHVS and CDR2 FNYEAQ. CDR3 residues: CASSLAPTGDTQYF. The CDR3 DNA reads TGTGCCAGCAGCTTAGCGCCTACGGGGGATACGCAGTATTTT.

This clonotype has at least ten counts. The chain combines TRBV5-8 with TRBJ2-5; 12 bases fit TRBD1. The CDR3 contains 16 residues. CDR1 is SGHTS, CDR2 YDEGEE, per germline. V shed 2 bases and J 14 bases; nucleotides not matched to a gene: 16. CDR3 nucleotides: TGTGCCAGCAGCTTCACCGGGACAGGGGGCGTCAGGGTTCGATACTTC. Its protein product is CASSFTGTGGVRVRYF.

This clonotype came up many times. The chain has TRBV10-1 and TRBJ1-6; 7 bases are a match to TRBD1. Looked up from germline, CDR1 is WNHNN and CDR2 is SYGVQD (reference sequence). J was trimmed by 0 bases and V by 6 bases; bases with no gene match: 2. This CDR3 contains 15 residues. The CDR3, as DNA: TGCGCCAGCAGGACAGGGCTCTCCTATAATTCACCCCTCCACTTT. Residues: CASRTGLSYNSPLHF.

This clonotype was counted at least ten times. This sequence joins TRBV12-3 or TRBV12-4 and TRBJ1-1; possibly TRBD1 for D (6 bases). The length of the CDR3 is 13 residues. The V gene lost 4 bases and the J gene lost 11 bases, with 17 bases spanning the gap. The chain's CDR3 is CASSWGAGWEAFF. CDR3 nucleotides: TGTGCCAGCAGTTGGGGGGCTGGATGGGAGGCTTTCTTT.

Many counts were recorded for this clonotype. In nucleotides, the CDR3 is TGTGCCAGCAGCCGGGACGAAGCCTACGAGCAGTACTTC. Its translation: CASSRDEAYEQYF. The rearrangement links TRBV9 to TRBJ2-7; D tentatively fits TRBD1 or TRBD2 (5 bases each). V lost 4 bases and J 2 bases, leaving 10 bases between the germline ends. This CDR3 has 13 residues. The germline V gene has CDR1 SGDLS and CDR2 YYNGEE.

The rearrangement links TRBV4-1 to TRBJ2-3; weak D call: TRBD2 (5 bases). Per germline, CDR1 MGHRA and CDR2 YSYEKL. This CDR3 is 19 amino acids long. Deletions cut 0 bases from V and 0 bases from J, with 19 bases between. The CDR3 loop reads CASSQDKRLALGSTDTQYF. CDR3 nucleotides: TGCGCCAGCAGCCAAGATAAAAGGCTAGCCTTGGGAAGCACAGATACGCAGTATTTT.

The CDR3: CSVAEPGQATSFF. The CDR3, as DNA: TGCAGTGTCGCCGAACCGGGACAGGCTACATCTTTCTTT. The V and J genes are TRBV20-1 and TRBJ1-1, with TRBD1 matching over 8 bases. The CDR3 contains 13 residues. Unmatched junction bases numbered 16, after V lost 7 bases and J lost 12 bases. The germline gives CDR1 DFQATT, CDR2 SNEGSKA (reference sequence).

The chain employs TRBV19 and TRBJ1-2; D might be TRBD1 (5 bases). Germline-derived CDR1 and CDR2 are LNHDA and SQIVND (reference sequence). The V and J ends lost 4 bases and 5 bases respectively, with 14 bases between them. CDR3 length equals 14 residues. CDR3: CASSTSGTSYGYTF. The CDR3, as DNA: TGTGCCAGTAGTACCTCCGGGACTTCATATGGCTACACCTTC.

In its sample, this clonotype was seen many times. The chain joins TRBV14 to TRBJ2-2; D unresolved. Germline assignment: CDR1 SGHDN and CDR2 FVKESK. This CDR3 is 15 amino acids long. Trimming left V 1 base short and J 7 bases short, with 13 bases between. The CDR3 DNA is TGTGCCAGCAGCCAAGCACCTTGGGGTGGCGGGGAGCTGTTTTTT. Translated, it gives CASSQAPWGGGELFF.

This clonotype was detected ten times or more. The gene calls are TRBV20-1 and TRBJ2-1, with TRBD1 identical over 8 bases. This CDR3 is built from 13 residues. CDR1 DFQATT and CDR2 SNEGSKA come from the germline V gene (reference sequence). V dropped 5 bases and J dropped 5; count of bases not matched to a gene: 5. DNA of the CDR3: TGCAGTGCTGCCCAGGGGGCCAACAATGAGCAGTTCTTC. Encoded protein: CSAAQGANNEQFF.

Many counts were recorded for this clonotype. The chain links TRBV12-3 or TRBV12-4 to TRBJ2-7, with TRBD1 identical over 7 bases. Trimming took 3 bases from V and 3 from J; bases not matched to a gene: 8. This CDR3 comprises 15 residues. The CDR3 DNA reads as TGTGCCAGCAGTTTCCAGACAGGGACCAGCTACGAGCAGTACTTC. Translated: CASSFQTGTSYEQYF.

This clonotype was seen repeatedly, ten times or more. The chain is built from TRBV25-1 and TRBJ1-6, with D hard to call. Germline V gives CDR1 MGHDK, CDR2 SYGVNS. V lost 6 bases to trimming and J lost 0 bases, with 6 bases between them. The CDR3 contains 14 residues. The CDR3 DNA follows: TGTGCCAGCAGCCAAGCCTCCTATAATTCACCCCTCCACTTT. Protein product: CASSQASYNSPLHF.

This clonotype was counted ten times or more. The chain links TRBV27 to TRBJ2-1; 8 bases line up with TRBD1. Germline V CDR1 and CDR2: MNHEY, SMNVEV (reference sequence). Germline trimming cut 8 bases from V and 9 bases from J; bases unmatched to any gene: 9. This CDR3 has 13 amino acids. This chain's CDR3 is CASGGAGGGEQFF. The CDR3 region has the DNA TGTGCCAGCGGAGGGGCAGGGGGCGGTGAGCAGTTCTTC.

V gene TRBV28 combines with J gene TRBJ2-5, with TRBD2 matching 8 bases. The CDR3 covers 15 residues. Germline loops: CDR1 MDHEN, CDR2 SYDVKM. V lost 3 bases and J lost 5; bases outside the gene matches: 8. In DNA, the CDR3 is TGTGCCAGCAGTTTTCTGGCGGGGGGCGATGAGACCCAGTACTTC. It codes for CASSFLAGGDETQYF.

This clonotype was seen at least ten times. The rearrangement joins TRBV23-1 to TRBJ1-5; D is possibly TRBD1 (6 bases). TRBV23-1 is sorted into the ORF group, with uncertain function. The CDR3 extends over 14 amino acids. V lost 8 bases, J lost 1 base, and 12 bases lay in between. This chain's CDR3 is CASPKGGSNQPQHF. Written as DNA, the CDR3 is TGCGCCAGCCCCAAGGGGGGGAGCAATCAGCCCCAGCATTTT.